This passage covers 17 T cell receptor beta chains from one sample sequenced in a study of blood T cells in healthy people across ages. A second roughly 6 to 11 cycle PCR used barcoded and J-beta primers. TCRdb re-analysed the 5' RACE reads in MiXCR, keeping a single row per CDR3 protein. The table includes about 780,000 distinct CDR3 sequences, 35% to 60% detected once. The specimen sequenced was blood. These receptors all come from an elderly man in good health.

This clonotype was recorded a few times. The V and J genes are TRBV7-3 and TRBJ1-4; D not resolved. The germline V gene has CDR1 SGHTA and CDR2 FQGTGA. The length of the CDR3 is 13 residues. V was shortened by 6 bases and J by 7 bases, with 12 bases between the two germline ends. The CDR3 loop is CASRGWVSEKLFF. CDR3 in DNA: TGTGCCAGCAGGGGATGGGTCAGTGAAAAACTGTTTTTT.

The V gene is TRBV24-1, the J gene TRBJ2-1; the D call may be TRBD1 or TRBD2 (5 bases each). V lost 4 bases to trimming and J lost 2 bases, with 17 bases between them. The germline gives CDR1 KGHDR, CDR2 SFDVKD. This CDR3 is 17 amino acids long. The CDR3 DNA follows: TGTGCCACCAGTGACCCGCATAGAGGGGCGCCCTACAATGAGCAGTTCTTC. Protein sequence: CATSDPHRGAPYNEQFF.

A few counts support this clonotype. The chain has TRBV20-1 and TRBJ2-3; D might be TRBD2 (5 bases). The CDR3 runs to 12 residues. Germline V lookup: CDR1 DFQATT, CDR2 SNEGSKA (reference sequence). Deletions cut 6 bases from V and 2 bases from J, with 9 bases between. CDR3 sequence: CSAARDTDTQYF. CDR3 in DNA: TGCAGTGCCGCACGGGACACAGATACGCAGTATTTT.

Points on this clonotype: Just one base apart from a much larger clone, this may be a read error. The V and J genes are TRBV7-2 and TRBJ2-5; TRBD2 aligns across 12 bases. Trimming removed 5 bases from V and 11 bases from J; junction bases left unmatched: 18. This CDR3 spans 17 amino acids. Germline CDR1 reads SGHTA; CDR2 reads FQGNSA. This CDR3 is CASSTHLAGGSYNEQYF. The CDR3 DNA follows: TGTGCCAGCAGCACACACCTAGCGGGAGGGTCCTACAATGAGCAGTACTTC. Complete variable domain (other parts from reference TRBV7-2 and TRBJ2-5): GAGVSQSPSNKVTEKGKDVELRCDPISGHTALYWYRQSLGQGLEFLIYFQGNSAPDKSGLPSDRFSAERTGGSVSTLTIQRTQQEDSAVYLCASSTHLAGGSYNEQYFGPGTRLLVL.

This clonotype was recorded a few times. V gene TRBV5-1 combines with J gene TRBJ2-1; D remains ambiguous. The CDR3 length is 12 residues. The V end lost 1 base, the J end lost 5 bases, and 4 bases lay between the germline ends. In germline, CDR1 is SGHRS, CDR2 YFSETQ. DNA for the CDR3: TGCGCCAGCAGCTTGACTGACAATGAGCAGTTCTTC. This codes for CASSLTDNEQFF. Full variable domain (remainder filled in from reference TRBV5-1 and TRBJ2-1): KAGVTQTPRYLIKTRGQQVTLSCSPISGHRSVSWYQQTPGQGLQFLFEYFSETQRNKGNFPGRFSGRQFSNSRSEMNVSTLELGDSALYLCASSLTDNEQFFGPGTRLTVL.

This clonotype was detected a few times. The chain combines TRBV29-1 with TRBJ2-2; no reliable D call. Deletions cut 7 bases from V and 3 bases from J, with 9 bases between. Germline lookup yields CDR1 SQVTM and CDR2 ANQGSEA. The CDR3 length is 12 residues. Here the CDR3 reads CSARQDTGELFF. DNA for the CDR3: TGCAGCGCCCGTCAGGACACCGGGGAGCTGTTTTTT.

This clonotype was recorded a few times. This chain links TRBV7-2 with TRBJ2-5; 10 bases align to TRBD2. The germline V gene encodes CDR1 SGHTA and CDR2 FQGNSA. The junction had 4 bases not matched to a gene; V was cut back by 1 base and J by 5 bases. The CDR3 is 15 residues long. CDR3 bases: TGTGCCAGCAGCTTAGGTAGCGGGAGGTGGGAGACCCAGTACTTC. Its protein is CASSLGSGRWETQYF.

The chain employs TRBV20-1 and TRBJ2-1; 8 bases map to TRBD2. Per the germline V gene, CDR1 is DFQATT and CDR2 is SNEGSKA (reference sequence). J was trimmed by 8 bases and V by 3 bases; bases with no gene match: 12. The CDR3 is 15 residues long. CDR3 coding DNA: TGCAGTGCTAGTAGGCCGGGAGGGCCGCGTGATGAGCAGTTCTTC. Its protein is CSASRPGGPRDEQFF.

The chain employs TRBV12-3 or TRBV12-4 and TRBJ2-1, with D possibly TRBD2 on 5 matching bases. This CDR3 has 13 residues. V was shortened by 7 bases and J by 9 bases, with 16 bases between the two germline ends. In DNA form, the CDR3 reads TGTGCCAGCAAATCGCAACTAGTCCTTGAGCAGTTCTTC. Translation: CASKSQLVLEQFF.

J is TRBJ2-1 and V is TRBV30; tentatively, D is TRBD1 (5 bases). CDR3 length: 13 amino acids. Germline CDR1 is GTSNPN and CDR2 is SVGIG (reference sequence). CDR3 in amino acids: CARTRHSYNEQFF. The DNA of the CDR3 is TGTGCAAGGACACGCCACTCCTACAATGAGCAGTTCTTC.

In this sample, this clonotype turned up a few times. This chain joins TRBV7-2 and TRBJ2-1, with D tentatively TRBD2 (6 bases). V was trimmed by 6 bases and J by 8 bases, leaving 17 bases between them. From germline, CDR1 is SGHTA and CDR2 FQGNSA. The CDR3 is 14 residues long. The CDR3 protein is CASRGAGIVHEQFF. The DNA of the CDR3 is TGTGCCAGCAGGGGAGCGGGTATCGTCCATGAGCAGTTCTTC. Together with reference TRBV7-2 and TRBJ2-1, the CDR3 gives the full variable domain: GAGVSQSPSNKVTEKGKDVELRCDPISGHTALYWYRQSLGQGLEFLIYFQGNSAPDKSGLPSDRFSAERTGGSVSTLTIQRTQQEDSAVYLCASRGAGIVHEQFFGPGTRLTVL.

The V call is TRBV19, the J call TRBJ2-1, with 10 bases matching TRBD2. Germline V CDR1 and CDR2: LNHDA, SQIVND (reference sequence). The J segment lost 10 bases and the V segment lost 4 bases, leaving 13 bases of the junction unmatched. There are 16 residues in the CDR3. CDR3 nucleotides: TGTGCCAGTAGTAAATATGGGGGAGCGGGAGGGCCCGAGCAGTTCTTC. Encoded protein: CASSKYGGAGGPEQFF.

The CDR3 spells CASSPATSGLDTQYF. For the CDR3, the DNA is TGTGCCAGCAGCCCAGCGACTAGTGGTTTAGATACGCAGTATTTT. The V and J genes are TRBV28 and TRBJ2-3; weak D call: TRBD2 (6 bases). Germline CDR1 MDHEN, CDR2 SYDVKM. This CDR3 region has 15 residues. V lost 6 bases and J 5 bases, leaving 18 bases between the germline ends.

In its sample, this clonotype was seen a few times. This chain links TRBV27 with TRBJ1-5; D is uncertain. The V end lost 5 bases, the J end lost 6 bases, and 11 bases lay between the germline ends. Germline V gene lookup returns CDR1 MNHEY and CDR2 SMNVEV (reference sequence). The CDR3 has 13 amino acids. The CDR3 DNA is TGTGCCAGCAGTGTCAACGAGGTTCAGCCCCAGCATTTT. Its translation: CASSVNEVQPQHF.

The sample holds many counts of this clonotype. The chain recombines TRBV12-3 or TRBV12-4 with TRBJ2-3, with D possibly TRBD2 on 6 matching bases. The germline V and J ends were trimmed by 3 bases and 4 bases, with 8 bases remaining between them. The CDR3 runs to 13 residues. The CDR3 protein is CASSLVAADTQYF. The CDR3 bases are TGTGCCAGCAGTTTGGTAGCGGCAGATACGCAGTATTTT.

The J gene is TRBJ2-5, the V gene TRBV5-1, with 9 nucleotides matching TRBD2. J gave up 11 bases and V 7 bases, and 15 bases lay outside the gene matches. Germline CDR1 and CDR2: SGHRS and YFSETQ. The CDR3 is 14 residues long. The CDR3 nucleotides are TGCGCCAGCGGAATAGGCGGGAGGGAGGATGAGCAGTACTTC. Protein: CASGIGGREDEQYF. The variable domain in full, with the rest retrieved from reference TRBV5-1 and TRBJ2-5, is KAGVTQTPRYLIKTRGQQVTLSCSPISGHRSVSWYQQTPGQGLQFLFEYFSETQRNKGNFPGRFSGRQFSNSRSEMNVSTLELGDSALYLCASGIGGREDEQYFGPGTRLLVL.

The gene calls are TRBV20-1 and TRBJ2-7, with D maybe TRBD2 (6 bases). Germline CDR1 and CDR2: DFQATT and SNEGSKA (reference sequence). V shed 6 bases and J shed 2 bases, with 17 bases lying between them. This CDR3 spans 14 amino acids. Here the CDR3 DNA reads TGCAGTGCCGAAGGGAAGGGCGGGACCTACGAGCAGTACTTC. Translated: CSAEGKGGTYEQYF.